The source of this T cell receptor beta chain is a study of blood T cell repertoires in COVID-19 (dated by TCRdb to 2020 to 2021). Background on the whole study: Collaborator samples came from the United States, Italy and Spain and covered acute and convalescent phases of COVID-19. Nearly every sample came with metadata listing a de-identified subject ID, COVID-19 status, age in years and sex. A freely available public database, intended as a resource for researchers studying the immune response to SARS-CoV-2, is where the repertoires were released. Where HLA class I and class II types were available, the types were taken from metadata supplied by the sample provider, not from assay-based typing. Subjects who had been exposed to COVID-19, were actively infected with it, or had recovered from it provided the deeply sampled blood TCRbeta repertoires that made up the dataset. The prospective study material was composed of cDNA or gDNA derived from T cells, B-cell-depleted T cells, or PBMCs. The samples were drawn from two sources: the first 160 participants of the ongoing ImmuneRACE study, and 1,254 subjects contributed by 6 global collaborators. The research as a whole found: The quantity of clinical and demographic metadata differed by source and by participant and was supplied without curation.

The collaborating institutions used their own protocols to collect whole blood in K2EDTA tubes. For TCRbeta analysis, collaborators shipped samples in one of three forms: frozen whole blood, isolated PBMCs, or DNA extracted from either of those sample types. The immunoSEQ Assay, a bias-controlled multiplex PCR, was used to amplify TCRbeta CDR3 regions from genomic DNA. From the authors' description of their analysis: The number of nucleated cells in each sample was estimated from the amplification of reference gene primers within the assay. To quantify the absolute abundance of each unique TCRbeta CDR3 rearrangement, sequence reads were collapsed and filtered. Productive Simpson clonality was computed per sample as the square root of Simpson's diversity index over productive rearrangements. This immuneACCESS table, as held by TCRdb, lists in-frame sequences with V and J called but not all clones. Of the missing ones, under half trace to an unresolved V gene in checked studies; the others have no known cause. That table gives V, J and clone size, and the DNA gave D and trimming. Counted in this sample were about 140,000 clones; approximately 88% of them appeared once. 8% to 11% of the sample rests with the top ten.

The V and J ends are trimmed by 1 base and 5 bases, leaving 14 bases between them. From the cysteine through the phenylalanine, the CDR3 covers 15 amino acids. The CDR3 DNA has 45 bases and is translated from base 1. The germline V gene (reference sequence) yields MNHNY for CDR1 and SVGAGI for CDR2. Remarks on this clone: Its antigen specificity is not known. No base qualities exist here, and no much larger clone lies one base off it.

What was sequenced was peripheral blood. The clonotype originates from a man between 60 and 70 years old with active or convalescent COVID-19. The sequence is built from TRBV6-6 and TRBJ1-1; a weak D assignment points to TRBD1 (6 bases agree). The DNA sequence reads TGTGCCAGCAGTTACTTAGGGGGGGGTCGGACTGAAGCTTTCTTT. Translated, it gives CASSYLGGGRTEAFF.